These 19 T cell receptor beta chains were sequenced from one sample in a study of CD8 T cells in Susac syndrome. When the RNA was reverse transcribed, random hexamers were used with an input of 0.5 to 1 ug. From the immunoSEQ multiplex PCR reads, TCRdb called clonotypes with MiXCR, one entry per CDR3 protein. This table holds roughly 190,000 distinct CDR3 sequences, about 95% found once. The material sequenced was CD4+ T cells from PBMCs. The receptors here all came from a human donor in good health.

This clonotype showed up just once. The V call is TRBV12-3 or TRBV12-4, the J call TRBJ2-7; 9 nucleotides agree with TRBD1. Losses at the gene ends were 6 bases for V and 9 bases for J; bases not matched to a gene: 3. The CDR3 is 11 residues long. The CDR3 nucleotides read TGTGCCAGCAGACAGGGGGCGACGCAGTACTTC. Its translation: CASRQGATQYF.

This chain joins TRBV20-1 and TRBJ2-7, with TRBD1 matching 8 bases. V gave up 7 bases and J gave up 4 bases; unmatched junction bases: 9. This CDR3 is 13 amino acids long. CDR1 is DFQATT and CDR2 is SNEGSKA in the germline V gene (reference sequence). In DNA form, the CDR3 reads TGCAGTGGCCGACGGACAGGGCTATACGAGCAGTACTTC. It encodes CSGRRTGLYEQYF.

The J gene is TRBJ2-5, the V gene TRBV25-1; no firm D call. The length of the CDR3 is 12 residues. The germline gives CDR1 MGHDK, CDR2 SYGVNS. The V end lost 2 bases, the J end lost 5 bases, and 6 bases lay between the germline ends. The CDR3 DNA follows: TGTGCCAGCAGTGAACCCACCGAGACCCAGTACTTC. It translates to CASSEPTETQYF.

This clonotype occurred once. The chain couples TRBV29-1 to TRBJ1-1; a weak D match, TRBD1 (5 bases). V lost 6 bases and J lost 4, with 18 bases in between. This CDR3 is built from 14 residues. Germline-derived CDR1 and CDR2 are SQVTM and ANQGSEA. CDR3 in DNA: TGCAGCGTAAAGGGTTGGGGAGGGGCCACTGAAGCTTTCTTT. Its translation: CSVKGWGGATEAFF.

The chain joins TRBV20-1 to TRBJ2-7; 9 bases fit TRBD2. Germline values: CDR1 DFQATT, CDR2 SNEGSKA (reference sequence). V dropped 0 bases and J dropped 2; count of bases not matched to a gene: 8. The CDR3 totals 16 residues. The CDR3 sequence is CSARDPSGRLAYEQYF. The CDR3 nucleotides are TGCAGTGCTAGAGATCCGAGCGGGAGGCTTGCCTACGAGCAGTACTTC.

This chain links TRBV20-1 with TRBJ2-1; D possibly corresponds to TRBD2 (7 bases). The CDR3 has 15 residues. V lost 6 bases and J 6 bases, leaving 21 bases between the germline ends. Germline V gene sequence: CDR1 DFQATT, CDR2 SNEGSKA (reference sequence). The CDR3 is CSARGARERSNEQFF. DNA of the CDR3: TGCAGTGCAAGGGGGGCGCGGGAGAGGAGCAATGAGCAGTTCTTC.

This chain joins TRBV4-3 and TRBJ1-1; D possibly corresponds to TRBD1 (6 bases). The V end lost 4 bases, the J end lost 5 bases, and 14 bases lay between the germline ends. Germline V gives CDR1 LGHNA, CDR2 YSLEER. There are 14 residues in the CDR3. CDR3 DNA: TGCGCCAGCAGCCCCTCCACAGGGAGGACTGAAGCTTTCTTT. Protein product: CASSPSTGRTEAFF.

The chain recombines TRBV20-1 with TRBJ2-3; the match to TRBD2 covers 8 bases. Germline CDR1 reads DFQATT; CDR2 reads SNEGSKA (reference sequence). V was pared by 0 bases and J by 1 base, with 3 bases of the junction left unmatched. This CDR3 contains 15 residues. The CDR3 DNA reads TGCAGTGCTAGAGAGGCCGGGAGGGGCACAGATACGCAGTATTTT. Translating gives CSAREAGRGTDTQYF.

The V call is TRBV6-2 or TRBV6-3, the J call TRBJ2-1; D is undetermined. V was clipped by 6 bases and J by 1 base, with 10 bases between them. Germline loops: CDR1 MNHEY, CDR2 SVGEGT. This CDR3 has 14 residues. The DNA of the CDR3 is TGTGCCAGCAGATTCGGTCTGTCCTACAATGAGCAGTTCTTC. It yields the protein CASRFGLSYNEQFF.

The DNA of the CDR3 is TGTGCCAGCAGCCCGACAGCCAAGGGTGGCTACACCTTC. Translation: CASSPTAKGGYTF. The chain couples TRBV3-1 to TRBJ1-2, with D perhaps TRBD1 (5 bases). From germline, CDR1 is LGHDT and CDR2 YNNKEL (reference sequence). The CDR3 covers 13 residues. The V end lost 4 bases, the J end lost 7 bases, and 13 bases lay between the germline ends.

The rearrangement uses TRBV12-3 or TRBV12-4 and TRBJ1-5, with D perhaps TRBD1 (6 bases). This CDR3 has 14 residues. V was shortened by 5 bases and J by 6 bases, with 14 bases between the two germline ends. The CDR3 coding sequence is TGTGCCAGCAGTACAGGGACTTCGAGTCAGCCCCAGCATTTT. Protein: CASSTGTSSQPQHF.

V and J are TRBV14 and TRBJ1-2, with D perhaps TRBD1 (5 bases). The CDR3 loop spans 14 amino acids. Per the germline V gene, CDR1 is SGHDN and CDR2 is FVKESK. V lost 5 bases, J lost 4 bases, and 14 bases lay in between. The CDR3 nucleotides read TGTGCCAGCAGCGCGGGACGGTACCCCTATGGCTACACCTTC. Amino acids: CASSAGRYPYGYTF.

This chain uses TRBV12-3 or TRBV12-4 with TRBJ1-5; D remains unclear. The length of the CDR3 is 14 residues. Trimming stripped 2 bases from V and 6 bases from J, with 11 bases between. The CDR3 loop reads CASSLNGRSQPQHF. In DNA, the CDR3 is TGTGCCAGCAGTTTAAACGGGAGGAGTCAGCCCCAGCATTTT.

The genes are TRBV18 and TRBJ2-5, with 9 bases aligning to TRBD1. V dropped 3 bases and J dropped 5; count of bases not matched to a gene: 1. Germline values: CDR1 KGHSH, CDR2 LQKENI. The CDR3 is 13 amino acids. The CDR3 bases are TGTGCCAGCTCACCTGACAGGGGGGAGACCCAGTACTTC. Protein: CASSPDRGETQYF.

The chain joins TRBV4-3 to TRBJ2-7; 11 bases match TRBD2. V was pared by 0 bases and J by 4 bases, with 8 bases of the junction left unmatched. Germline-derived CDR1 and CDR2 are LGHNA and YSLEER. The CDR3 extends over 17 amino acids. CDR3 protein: CASSQDWRTSGRYEQYF. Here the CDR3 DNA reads TGCGCCAGCAGCCAAGATTGGCGCACTAGCGGGAGATACGAGCAGTACTTC.

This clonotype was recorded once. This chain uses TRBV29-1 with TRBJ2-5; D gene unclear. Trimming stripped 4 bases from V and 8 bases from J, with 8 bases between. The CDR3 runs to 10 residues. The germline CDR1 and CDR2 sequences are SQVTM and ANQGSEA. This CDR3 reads CSVADDTQYF. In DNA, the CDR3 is TGCAGCGTTGCTGACGACACCCAGTACTTC. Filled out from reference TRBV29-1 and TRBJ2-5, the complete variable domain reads SAVISQKPSRDICQRGTSLTIQCQVDSQVTMMFWYRQQPGQSLTLIATANQGSEATYESGFVIDKFPISRPNLTFSTLTVSNMSPEDSSIYLCSVADDTQYFGPGTRLLVL.

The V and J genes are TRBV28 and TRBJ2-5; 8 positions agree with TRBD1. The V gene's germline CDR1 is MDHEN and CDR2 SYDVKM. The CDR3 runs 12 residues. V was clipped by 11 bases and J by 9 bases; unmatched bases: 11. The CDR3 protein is CACGQGRLAQYF. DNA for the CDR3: TGTGCCTGTGGACAGGGTCGCTTGGCCCAGTACTTC.

The CDR3 coding sequence is TGTGCCTGGAGCTTCCGAGGGGATACGCAGTATTTT. It specifies CAWSFRGDTQYF. The rearrangement joins TRBV30 to TRBJ2-3, with TRBD2 as a possible D gene (5 bases). CDR1 is GTSNPN, CDR2 SVGIG, per germline (reference sequence). The CDR3 sequence is 12 residues long. The V end lost 3 bases, the J end lost 6 bases, and 10 bases lay between the germline ends.

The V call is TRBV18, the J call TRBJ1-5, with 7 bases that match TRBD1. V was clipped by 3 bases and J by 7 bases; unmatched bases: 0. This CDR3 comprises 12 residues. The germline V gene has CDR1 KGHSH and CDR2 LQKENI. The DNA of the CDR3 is TGTGCCAGCTCACCCAGGGGGCAGCCCCAGCATTTT. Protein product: CASSPRGQPQHF.